This T cell receptor (beta chain) comes out of a study of a mutant IDH1 vaccine in newly diagnosed glioma. This CDR3 has 14 amino acids. Germline CDR1 is KGHSH and CDR2 is LQKENI. Trimming cost V 1 base and J 0 bases, with 6 bases left between them. Sequencing was performed with immunoSEQ multiplex PCR; in TCRdb, only in-frame clones are kept and a portion is missing. The sample contains some 54,000 clones, 91% of which appear only once. Comments on this clone: Its cognate antigen is unknown.

The time point was: week 11, during vaccination. A 20-mer mutant IDH1 peptide at 300 ug was injected subcutaneously with topical imiquimod. This sequence joins TRBV18 and TRBJ1-1; D unclear. The source is a man aged 50 to 60 with glioma. Sequencing used PBMCs, obtained from a glioma patient whose treatment included an IDH1 peptide vaccine. Written as DNA, the CDR3 is TGTGCCAGCTCACCACAAGCGGTGAACACTGAAGCTTTCTTT. Translated, it gives CASSPQAVNTEAFF.